The 5 T cell receptor beta chains reported below all come from one sample, sequenced in a study of T cells in Graves' hyperthyroidism and ophthalmopathy. Researchers amplified the TCR beta CDR3 regions from RNA transcripts. RT-PCR in the first round (using the HTBI primer set) targeted the TCR CDR3. TCRdb redid the calling of the multiplex PCR reads with MiXCR, one entry per CDR3 protein. The sample holds almost 350,000 distinct CDR3 sequences, 15% to 20% seen once. The sample taken for sequencing was blood. The receptor set was obtained from a woman between 35 and 50 years old with Graves' ophthalmopathy.

This clonotype came up many times. V and J are TRBV12-5 and TRBJ2-2, with 13 bases identical to TRBD2. Germline CDR1 and CDR2: LGHNT and FRNRAP. The CDR3 has 15 amino acids. Here the CDR3 reads CATRTSGRTTGELFF. CDR3 coding DNA: TGTGCCACAAGGACTAGCGGGAGAACGACCGGGGAGCTGTTTTTT.

This clonotype was detected many times. The CDR3 sequence is CASSSGTSKRETQYF. The CDR3 DNA reads as TGTGCCAGCAGCTCTGGGACTAGCAAACGAGAGACCCAGTACTTC. The V gene is TRBV11-2, the J gene TRBJ2-5, with 9 positions matching TRBD2. Germline lookup yields CDR1 SGHAT and CDR2 FQNNGV. The ends lost 4 bases at V and 4 bases at J; junction bases unmatched: 7. The CDR3 consists of 15 residues.

Regarding this clonotype: One end of the junction fails to match germline, which may point to a read error. The chain has TRBV28 and TRBJ2-7; D possibly corresponds to TRBD1 (6 bases). Germline V lookup: CDR1 MDHEN, CDR2 SYDVKM. The CDR3 totals 11 residues. The CDR3 sequence: CASSRNRECLF. Here the CDR3 DNA reads TGTGCCAGCAGTCGGAACAGGGAATGTCTCTTC.

This rearrangement joins TRBV3-1 to TRBJ2-5, with D tentatively TRBD1 (5 bases). CDR3 size: 15 residues. Trimming left V 0 bases short and J 4 bases short, with 12 bases between. The germline V gene encodes CDR1 LGHDT and CDR2 YNNKEL (reference sequence). CDR3 region: CASSQEPRDGETQYF. The DNA for the CDR3 is TGTGCCAGCAGCCAAGAACCCAGGGATGGAGAGACCCAGTACTTC.

Here the CDR3 reads CASSKGATPGTQYF. The CDR3 coding sequence is TGTGCCAGCAGTAAAGGAGCGACCCCAGGGACCCAGTACTTC. The rearrangement joins TRBV12-3 or TRBV12-4 to TRBJ2-5; no reliable D call. CDR3 length equals 14 residues. V gave up 5 bases and J gave up 7 bases, with 17 bases separating them.